One and the same sample provided the 18 T cell receptor beta chains below, sequenced in a study of graft-versus-host responses after intestinal transplantation. Their antigen targets remain unknown. The assay was immunoSEQ multiplex PCR, and TCRdb's table has in-frame clones only and misses some. The table includes 90,000 to 150,000 clones, about 93% detected once. The specimen was unstimulated CD4+ T cells sorted from spleen or lymph node cells, collected before intestinal transplant. All receptors derive from a human donor who received an intestinal transplant.

V usage is TRBV7-2 and J usage is TRBJ2-5; perhaps TRBD1 as D (8 bases). Trimming shortened V by 1 base and J by 2 bases, and 20 bases separated the two germline ends. Germline CDR1 SGHTA, CDR2 FQGNSA. The CDR3 totals 18 residues. As DNA, the CDR3 is TGTGCCAGCAGCTTAGGGCGCAGGGGGCGCGGGAGTCAAGAGACCCAGTACTTC. Amino acid sequence: CASSLGRRGRGSQETQYF.

This clone was found once. V usage is TRBV7-9 and J usage is TRBJ2-7; 9 nucleotides align to TRBD2. J lost 5 bases, V lost 1 base, and 3 bases had no gene match. Germline values: CDR1 SEHNR, CDR2 FQNEAQ (reference sequence). This CDR3 is 14 amino acids long. In DNA, the CDR3 is TGTGCCAGCAGCTTAGTTAGCGGGAGCAACGAGCAGTACTTC. This encodes CASSLVSGSNEQYF.

This rearrangement joins TRBV19 to TRBJ2-3; the D is unclear. V lost 6 bases to trimming and J lost 2 bases, with 15 bases between them. Germline V gives CDR1 LNHDA, CDR2 SQIVND (reference sequence). The CDR3 length is 15 residues. The CDR3 DNA reads TGTGCCAGTAGGAGATTGAGTCACCCCACAGATACGCAGTATTTT. Translating it yields CASRRLSHPTDTQYF.

The chain employs TRBV28 and TRBJ1-2; 12 nucleotides agree with TRBD1. CDR1 and CDR2 (germline): MDHEN, SYDVKM. This CDR3 is 17 amino acids long. The V segment lost 8 bases and the J segment 0 bases; nucleotides outside the gene matches: 10. CDR3 residues: CASLTPGQGATNYGYTF. In DNA form, the CDR3 reads TGTGCCAGCCTAACCCCGGGACAGGGGGCTACTAACTATGGCTACACCTTC.

The rearrangement joins TRBV28 to TRBJ2-5; maybe TRBD1 (6 bases). This CDR3 is 13 amino acids long. Trimming removed 5 bases from V and 7 bases from J, with 14 bases in between. Germline values: CDR1 MDHEN, CDR2 SYDVKM. This CDR3 reads CASSPGHERTQYF. CDR3 bases: TGTGCCAGCAGTCCGGGACACGAGCGGACCCAGTACTTC. The complete variable domain, with remaining parts taken from reference TRBV28 and TRBJ2-5, reads DVKVTQSSRYLVKRTGEKVFLECVQDMDHENMFWYRQDPGLGLRLIYFSYDVKMKEKGDIPEGYSVSREKKERFSLILESASTNQTSMYLCASSPGHERTQYFGPGTRLLVL.

The CDR3 nucleotides read TGTGCCAGCAGCTTAATTTCCCTTTATCCGGGACTAGCGGGAGACCCTACGAACACCGGGGAGCTGTTTTTT. Encoded protein: CASSLISLYPGLAGDPTNTGELFF. The V gene is TRBV7-3, the J gene TRBJ2-2; 14 bases align to TRBD2. CDR3 size: 24 residues. Trimming removed 1 base from V and 0 bases from J; junction bases left unmatched: 19. The V gene's germline CDR1 is SGHTA and CDR2 FQGTGA.

As DNA, the CDR3 is TGTGCCAGCTCGGGGGAAGAGACCCAGTACTTC. The encoded protein is CASSGEETQYF. The chain carries TRBV6-5 and TRBJ2-5; a possible D gene is TRBD2 (6 bases). The V and J ends lost 8 bases and 3 bases respectively, with 7 bases between them. CDR3 length: 11 residues. CDR1 is MNHEY, CDR2 SVGAGI, per germline.

The chain joins TRBV6-6 to TRBJ1-1, with a possible D match to TRBD1 (5 bases). The V end lost 0 bases, the J end lost 4 bases, and 12 bases lay between the germline ends. The germline CDR1 and CDR2 sequences are MNHNY and SVGAGI (reference sequence). This CDR3 contains 15 residues. For the CDR3, the DNA is TGTGCCAGCAGTTACTCGGATGGGGGGATCACTGAAGCTTTCTTT. Translation gives CASSYSDGGITEAFF.

The chain has TRBV6-1 and TRBJ2-7; D not resolved. From germline, CDR1 is MNHNS and CDR2 SASEGT. The CDR3 has 11 residues. V was shortened by 6 bases and J by 3 bases, with 6 bases between the two germline ends. CDR3: CASRGYYEQYF. Here the CDR3 DNA reads TGTGCCAGCAGGGGTTACTACGAGCAGTACTTC.

The V gene is TRBV7-9, the J gene TRBJ2-1; D may correspond to TRBD1 or TRBD2 (5 bases each). CDR3 length equals 14 residues. Looked up from germline, CDR1 is SEHNR and CDR2 is FQNEAQ (reference sequence). V was trimmed by 2 bases and J by 9 bases, leaving 14 bases between them. CDR3 amino acids: CASSLRGEGSEQFF. CDR3 sequence (DNA): TGTGCCAGCAGCTTAAGGGGAGAGGGTTCTGAGCAGTTCTTC. The whole variable domain, remainder taken from reference TRBV7-9 and TRBJ2-1, is DTGVSQNPRHKITKRGQNVTFRCDPISEHNRLYWYRQTLGQGPEFLTYFQNEAQLEKSRLLSDRFSAERPKGSFSTLEIQRTEQGDSAMYLCASSLRGEGSEQFFGPGTRLTVL.

This clone was detected only once. V is TRBV22-1 and J is TRBJ1-4; the tabulated D call, TRBD1, remains unverified against the DNA. TRBV22-1 is a listed pseudogene. The CDR3 runs 14 residues. CDR3 in DNA: TGTCCTGGGAGCGCCGACAGGGGATGCGAAAAACTGTTTTTT. Translation gives CPGSADRGCEKLFF.

J is TRBJ2-1 and V is TRBV7-8; 12 nucleotides align to TRBD2. Germline CDR1 reads SGHVS; CDR2 reads FQNEAQ. The CDR3 sequence is 19 residues long. V shed 5 bases and J 4 bases; nucleotides not matched to a gene: 15. The CDR3 nucleotides are TGTGCCAGCAGCCAGACAGGGAGAGGACTAGCGGGACCGTACAATGAGCAGTTCTTC. Amino acids: CASSQTGRGLAGPYNEQFF.

V and J are TRBV29-1 and TRBJ2-3; TRBD2 might be the D (6 bases). The CDR3 covers 11 residues. Germline lookup yields CDR1 SQVTM and CDR2 ANQGSEA. The V and J ends lost 7 bases and 4 bases respectively, with 9 bases between them. The CDR3 protein is CSGGGADTQYF. For the CDR3, the DNA is TGCAGCGGGGGCGGGGCAGATACGCAGTATTTT.

This rearrangement joins TRBV5-1 to TRBJ1-1; 9 nucleotides match TRBD1. The CDR3 covers 16 residues. Germline CDR1 and CDR2: SGHRS and YFSETQ. V shed 4 bases, J shed 3 bases, and the junction held 10 bases outside the gene matches. CDR3 sequence (DNA): TGCGCCAGCAGCCTTATCCCACAGGGGGCGGACACTGAAGCTTTCTTT. This sequence encodes CASSLIPQGADTEAFF.

The rearrangement joins TRBV4-2 to TRBJ2-3; TRBD2 agrees at 11 bases. CDR1 is LGHNA and CDR2 is YNFKEQ in the germline V gene. The CDR3 is 17 residues long. V shed 2 bases, J shed 0 bases, and the junction held 4 bases outside the gene matches. The CDR3 reads CASSQIAGGPSTDTQYF. The CDR3 coding sequence is TGTGCCAGCAGCCAAATAGCGGGAGGGCCGAGCACAGATACGCAGTATTTT.

The V call is TRBV4-2, the J call TRBJ2-1; 7 bases agree with TRBD2. Germline-derived CDR1 and CDR2 are LGHNA and YNFKEQ. V was pared by 0 bases and J by 9 bases, with 5 bases of the junction left unmatched. CDR3 length: 14 amino acids. The CDR3 loop reads CASSQESGTGEQFF. The CDR3 DNA is TGTGCCAGCAGCCAAGAAAGCGGGACTGGTGAGCAGTTCTTC.

The gene calls are TRBV4-1 and TRBJ1-5; TRBD1 matches 8 bases. V trimming: 4 bases; J trimming: 0 bases; junction bases outside the gene matches: 5. Per the germline V gene, CDR1 is MGHRA and CDR2 is YSYEKL. The CDR3 totals 16 residues. The CDR3: CASSRGTGASNQPQHF. The CDR3 DNA reads as TGCGCCAGCAGCCGAGGGACAGGAGCTAGCAATCAGCCCCAGCATTTT.

V gene TRBV18 combines with J gene TRBJ2-1; TRBD2 is a possible D gene (5 bases). There are 14 residues in the CDR3. CDR1 is KGHSH and CDR2 is LQKENI in the germline V gene. Between the trimmed V and J ends, which lost 6 bases and 7 bases, there was a span of 16 bases. The DNA for the CDR3 is TGTGCCAGCTCGCCTCCGCTGGGCGGGAATGAGCAGTTCTTC. It translates to CASSPPLGGNEQFF. Full variable domain (remainder filled in from reference TRBV18 and TRBJ2-1): NAGVMQNPRHLVRRRGQEARLRCSPMKGHSHVYWYRQLPEEGLKFMVYLQKENIIDESGMPKERFSAEFPKEGPSILRIQQVVRGDSAAYFCASSPPLGGNEQFFGPGTRLTVL.